The 29 T cell receptor beta chains below all came from one sample that was sequenced in a study of a mutant IDH1 vaccine in newly diagnosed glioma. TCRdb's copy holds only in-frame clones and misses some; the assay was immunoSEQ multiplex PCR. The table has about 51,000 clones, over 65% seen once. Documented time point: baseline, week 1 (first vaccination visit). Treatment indicated: pre-vaccination baseline after standard-of-care therapy. This sample comprised PBMCs, obtained from a glioma patient treated with radiotherapy, temozolomide or both. The receptors come from a middle-aged woman with glioma.

The chain combines TRBV7-2 with TRBJ1-3, with unresolved D. Trimming removed 1 base from V and 3 bases from J, with 16 bases in between. This CDR3 spans 17 amino acids. Germline CDR1 reads SGHTA; CDR2 reads FQGNSA. The CDR3 reads CASSLELPSLYGNTIYF. The CDR3 coding sequence is TGTGCCAGCAGCTTAGAATTACCGAGCCTTTATGGAAACACCATATATTTT.

This chain joins TRBV6-5 and TRBJ2-5, with a possible D match to TRBD2 (6 bases). Trimming shortened V by 5 bases and J by 7 bases, and 14 bases separated the two germline ends. This CDR3 region has 13 residues. Germline V gene lookup returns CDR1 MNHEY and CDR2 SVGAGI. CDR3 in DNA: TGTGCCAGCAGTGGGGGGTCCGGCGGGACCCAGTACTTC. It translates to CASSGGSGGTQYF.

The rearrangement joins TRBV6-6 to TRBJ1-1; 9 bases align to TRBD1. CDR3 length equals 14 residues. With 5 bases clipped from V and 3 bases from J, the junction kept 4 bases outside the gene matches. Germline V lookup: CDR1 MNHNY, CDR2 SVGAGI (reference sequence). CDR3 protein: CASSVQGAHTEAFF. In DNA form, the CDR3 reads TGTGCCAGCAGTGTACAGGGGGCCCACACTGAAGCTTTCTTT.

The rearrangement joins TRBV25-1 to TRBJ2-1; 11 positions agree with TRBD2. Trimming took 4 bases from V and 1 from J; bases not matched to a gene: 6. CDR3 size: 17 residues. Germline CDR1 and CDR2: MGHDK and SYGVNS. The CDR3 reads CASSGSGGALSYNEQFF. The CDR3 DNA is TGTGCCAGCAGTGGTAGCGGGGGGGCCTTGTCCTACAATGAGCAGTTCTTC.

This rearrangement joins TRBV13 to TRBJ2-2; 9 nucleotides line up with TRBD1. Germline V gene data show CDR1 as PRHDT and CDR2 as FYEKMQ (reference sequence). V was pared by 4 bases and J by 3 bases, with 3 bases of the junction left unmatched. The CDR3 runs 15 residues. Written as DNA, the CDR3 is TGTGCCAGCAGCTCGGGACAGGGCGACACCGGGGAGCTGTTTTTT. Translating gives CASSSGQGDTGELFF.

The V and J genes are TRBV18 and TRBJ2-5; D is unclear. Trimming stripped 4 bases from V and 3 bases from J, with 9 bases between. Germline V CDR1 and CDR2: KGHSH, LQKENI. This CDR3 spans 13 amino acids. For the CDR3, the DNA is TGTGCCAGCTCACGTCCAGCCGAAGAGACCCAGTACTTC. Amino acid sequence: CASSRPAEETQYF. Full variable domain (missing parts from reference TRBV18 and TRBJ2-5): NAGVMQNPRHLVRRRGQEARLRCSPMKGHSHVYWYRQLPEEGLKFMVYLQKENIIDESGMPKERFSAEFPKEGPSILRIQQVVRGDSAAYFCASSRPAEETQYFGPGTRLLVL.

This sequence joins TRBV19 and TRBJ2-3; 7 bases are a match to TRBD2. The CDR3 runs to 15 residues. V was clipped by 5 bases and J by 4 bases; unmatched bases: 9. Germline V gene sequence: CDR1 LNHDA, CDR2 SQIVND (reference sequence). The CDR3, as DNA: TGTGCCAGTAGTTCCCGCTCGACTAGCCCAGATACGCAGTATTTT. This encodes CASSSRSTSPDTQYF. Based on the CDR3 plus reference TRBV19 and TRBJ2-3, the full variable domain is DGGITQSPKYLFRKEGQNVTLSCEQNLNHDAMYWYRQDPGQGLRLIYYSQIVNDFQKGDIAEGYSVSREKKESFPLTVTSAQKNPTAFYLCASSSRSTSPDTQYFGPGTRLTVL.

The J gene is TRBJ2-2, the V gene TRBV11-2; D is unclear. The V end was cut by 6 bases, the J end by 0 bases, with 17 bases between. Germline CDR1 and CDR2: SGHAT and FQNNGV. The CDR3 totals 17 residues. The CDR3 DNA reads TGTGCCAGCAGGGTCCCAAGTAGGGTTTCGAACACCGGGGAGCTGTTTTTT. It encodes CASRVPSRVSNTGELFF.

The chain combines TRBV6-5 with TRBJ1-1; D unresolved. V was shortened by 2 bases and J by 3 bases, with 7 bases between the two germline ends. This CDR3 has 13 residues. Germline lookup yields CDR1 MNHEY and CDR2 SVGAGI. CDR3 bases: TGTGCCAGCAGTTACAGGGCAGACACTGAAGCTTTCTTT. Translated, it gives CASSYRADTEAFF.

This chain connects TRBV7-2 to TRBJ1-5; tentatively, D is TRBD1 (6 bases). The CDR3 loop spans 16 amino acids. CDR1 SGHTA and CDR2 FQGNSA come from the germline V gene. The ends were cut back, 5 bases at V and 7 bases at J, with 21 bases in the middle. In DNA, the CDR3 is TGTGCCAGCAGCCCGGGTGACAGGTTATTAGGCCAGCCCCAGCATTTT. The encoded protein is CASSPGDRLLGQPQHF.

This clone occurred once. The chain couples TRBV6-5 to TRBJ1-5, with 9 bases that match TRBD1. CDR3 length: 15 residues. Germline V lookup: CDR1 MNHEY, CDR2 SVGAGI. J was trimmed by 4 bases and V by 5 bases; bases with no gene match: 6. This CDR3 reads CASSKQGAGNQPQHF. The CDR3 nucleotides are TGTGCCAGCAGTAAACAGGGGGCAGGGAATCAGCCCCAGCATTTT.

V usage is TRBV30 and J usage is TRBJ2-2; D is tentatively TRBD1 or TRBD2 (5 bases each). The CDR3 contains 10 residues. Germline-derived CDR1 and CDR2 are GTSNPN and SVGIG (reference sequence). In DNA, the CDR3 is TGTGCGGGGTGGGGACGGGAGCTGTTTTTT. It translates to CAGWGRELFF.

V and J are TRBV6-6 and TRBJ1-2; D unclear. This CDR3 has 16 amino acids. Germline CDR1 and CDR2: MNHNY and SVGAGI (reference sequence). V was trimmed by 4 bases and J by 8 bases, leaving 23 bases between them. Here the CDR3 DNA reads TGTGCCAGCAGTTCCCTACTCGGCTCCGCCGTCCGGGGCTACACCTTC. Translated, it gives CASSSLLGSAVRGYTF.

A word on this clone: Different DNA sequences within this sample yield the same CDR3. The gene calls are TRBV20-1 and TRBJ1-2; unclear D gene. Trimming left V 6 bases short and J 3 bases short, with 8 bases between. The CDR3 has 11 amino acids. The germline gives CDR1 DFQATT, CDR2 SNEGSKA (reference sequence). CDR3 in amino acids: CSARSDYGYTF. In DNA, the CDR3 is TGCAGTGCCCGATCTGACTATGGCTACACCTTC.

The chain carries TRBV9 and TRBJ2-5, with D possibly called TRBD1 or TRBD2 (5 bases each). CDR1 and CDR2 from the germline V gene are SGDLS and YYNGEE. The V end was cut by 0 bases, the J end by 3 bases, with 9 bases between. The length of the CDR3 is 14 residues. CDR3 residues: CASSVGRGEETQYF. CDR3 in DNA: TGTGCCAGCAGCGTAGGTAGAGGGGAAGAGACCCAGTACTTC.

V is TRBV2 and J is TRBJ2-6; D uncertain. Germline CDR1 reads SNHLY; CDR2 reads FYNNEI. This CDR3 has 15 amino acids. V shed 2 bases and J shed 4 bases, with 9 bases lying between them. The CDR3 reads CASSERTVGANVLTF. In DNA, the CDR3 is TGTGCCAGCAGTGAAAGGACCGTGGGGGCCAACGTCCTGACTTTC. The whole variable domain, filled in from reference TRBV2 and TRBJ2-6, reads EPEVTQTPSHQVTQMGQEVILRCVPISNHLYFYWYRQILGQKVEFLVSFYNNEISEKSEIFDDQFSVERPDGSNFTLKIRSTKLEDSAMYFCASSERTVGANVLTFGAGSRLTVL.

The chain recombines TRBV5-1 with TRBJ2-5; 11 nucleotides line up with TRBD1. The CDR3 loop spans 16 amino acids. CDR1 and CDR2 from the germline V gene are SGHRS and YFSETQ. Trimming removed 4 bases from V and 1 base from J; junction bases left unmatched: 6. This CDR3 reads CASSAGDRGSQETQYF. CDR3 DNA: TGCGCCAGCAGCGCCGGGGACAGGGGGAGCCAAGAGACCCAGTACTTC.

This rearrangement joins TRBV15 to TRBJ1-4, with 9 nucleotides matching TRBD1. The CDR3 length is 15 residues. The V gene's germline CDR1 is LNHNV and CDR2 YYDKDF (reference sequence). J was trimmed by 6 bases and V by 5 bases; bases with no gene match: 7. The CDR3 DNA follows: TGTGCCACCAGCGGATCCGGGACAGGGCATGAAAAACTGTTTTTT. Translated: CATSGSGTGHEKLFF.

The rearrangement joins TRBV29-1 to TRBJ1-5; TRBD1 might be the D (5 bases). CDR3 length: 13 residues. V lost 6 bases to trimming and J lost 3 bases, with 12 bases between them. CDR1 SQVTM and CDR2 ANQGSEA come from the germline V gene. The CDR3 region has the DNA TGCAGCGTCAGGGTAACGATCAATCAGCCCCAGCATTTT. Its protein is CSVRVTINQPQHF.

The chain carries TRBV7-2 and TRBJ1-2; D unresolved. Germline V gene data show CDR1 as SGHTA and CDR2 as FQGNSA. V lost 6 bases to trimming and J lost 2 bases, with 10 bases between them. The CDR3 has 13 amino acids. CDR3 sequence: CASRSQSNYGYTF. The CDR3 nucleotides are TGTGCCAGCAGGTCGCAGAGCAACTATGGCTACACCTTC.

The chain is built from TRBV5-4 and TRBJ1-6, with unresolved D. The CDR3 is made up of 16 amino acids. CDR1 SGHNT and CDR2 YYREEE come from the germline V gene (reference sequence). Trimming removed 2 bases at V and 7 bases at J, with 16 bases between. The CDR3 bases are TGTGCCAGCAGCTTCGGAGCAGGTGCTAAGAATTCACCCCTCCACTTT. As protein: CASSFGAGAKNSPLHF.

The chain is built from TRBV10-2 and TRBJ2-7; 12 bases match TRBD2. The J segment lost 2 bases and the V segment lost 6 bases, leaving 5 bases of the junction unmatched. CDR3 length: 15 residues. Germline V lookup: CDR1 WSHSY, CDR2 SAAADI. CDR3 amino acids: CASRGLAGGTYEQYF. The CDR3 DNA reads as TGCGCCAGCAGAGGGCTAGCGGGGGGGACCTACGAGCAGTACTTC.

This chain joins TRBV6-5 and TRBJ2-3; 10 bases are shared with TRBD2. V dropped 4 bases and J dropped 3; count of bases not matched to a gene: 4. Germline CDR1 is MNHEY and CDR2 is SVGAGI. The CDR3 consists of 15 residues. This CDR3 reads CASSSPAGGTDTQYF. The CDR3 DNA sequence: TGTGCCAGCAGTTCCCCAGCGGGGGGGACAGATACGCAGTATTTT.

This clone was observed a handful of times. The chain combines TRBV19 with TRBJ1-3; 11 positions match TRBD1. The CDR3 runs 16 residues. The V segment lost 7 bases and the J segment 1 base; nucleotides outside the gene matches: 6. Looked up from germline, CDR1 is LNHDA and CDR2 is SQIVND (reference sequence). The CDR3 here is CASTDRGHTSGNTIYF. The CDR3 DNA reads TGTGCCAGTACGGACAGGGGGCATACGTCTGGAAACACCATATATTTT.

The chain recombines TRBV7-2 with TRBJ2-3; TRBD2 aligns across 7 bases. Trimming at V came to 4 bases and at J to 0 bases, leaving 4 bases not matched to a gene. Germline V lookup: CDR1 SGHTA, CDR2 FQGNSA. This CDR3 has 15 amino acids. CDR3 in amino acids: CASSSRGTSTDTQYF. The CDR3 DNA reads TGTGCCAGCAGCTCGCGGGGGACGAGCACAGATACGCAGTATTTT.

The rearrangement links TRBV4-1 to TRBJ1-6; maybe TRBD1 (6 bases). Germline CDR1 MGHRA, CDR2 YSYEKL. This CDR3 is built from 17 residues. V lost 3 bases, J lost 1 base, and 13 bases lay in between. CDR3 loop: CASSHIVQGSYNSPLHF. In DNA form, the CDR3 reads TGCGCCAGCAGCCATATAGTACAGGGATCCTATAATTCACCCCTCCACTTT.

This chain links TRBV29-1 with TRBJ2-3; TRBD2 agrees at 10 bases. Germline CDR1 is SQVTM and CDR2 is ANQGSEA. Trimming cost V 4 bases and J 7 bases; bases outside gene matches: 5. The CDR3 consists of 13 residues. This CDR3 is CSVVPSGSYTQYF. The DNA for the CDR3 is TGCAGCGTTGTCCCTAGCGGGAGTTATACGCAGTATTTT.

This clone was recorded a few times. The chain is built from TRBV13 and TRBJ2-1; D possibly corresponds to TRBD2 (5 bases). Trimming took 10 bases from V and 8 from J, leaving 15 bases between them. CDR3 length: 12 amino acids. Germline V lookup: CDR1 PRHDT, CDR2 FYEKMQ (reference sequence). Written as DNA, the CDR3 is TGTGCCAACAAGTTAGAGGGTGATGAGCAGTTCTTC. Translated: CANKLEGDEQFF. The variable domain in full, with the rest retrieved from reference TRBV13 and TRBJ2-1, is AAGVIQSPRHLIKEKRETATLKCYPIPRHDTVYWYQQGPGQDPQFLISFYEKMQSDKGSIPDRFSAQQFSDYHSELNMSSLELGDSALYFCANKLEGDEQFFGPGTRLTVL.

The rearrangement joins TRBV5-4 to TRBJ2-7; D uncertain. V lost 3 bases to trimming and J lost 3 bases, with 19 bases between them. Germline V gene sequence: CDR1 SGHNT, CDR2 YYREEE (reference sequence). The CDR3 is 16 amino acids. The CDR3 region has the DNA TGTGCCAGCAGCTCCAATCCGGTCGGTGGCTACTACGAGCAGTACTTC. This encodes CASSSNPVGGYYEQYF.